Listed below are T cell receptor beta chains from one sample, sequenced in a study of blood T cell repertoires in COVID-19. Sequencing used immunoSEQ multiplex PCR; TCRdb keeps in-frame clones, though not all of them. Among 200,000 to 300,000 clones listed, approximately 88% were seen once. Input material: peripheral blood. These receptors all stem from a woman between 25 and 40 years old with COVID-19, enrolled during active disease. CDR3s include the opening cysteine and the closing phenylalanine or tryptophan. The D gene is left open where the match is weak. Clone size is shown for a subset of rows, as once, few, many or a class of expanded clone.

clone size: .
D gene: .
V gene: TRBV11-3
J gene: TRBJ2-3
CDR3 protein: CASSARLNRHTDTQYF
CDR3 DNA: TGTGCCAGCAGCGCGAGACTTAACCGGCACACAGATACGCAGTATTTT

clone size: .
D gene: .
V gene: TRBV18
J gene: TRBJ1-3
CDR3 protein: CASSPPRDRNTIYF
CDR3 DNA: TGTGCCAGCTCACCACCCCGGGACAGAAACACCATATATTTT

clone size: .
D gene: .
V gene: TRBV12-3/TRBV12-4
J gene: TRBJ1-2
CDR3 protein: CASSPENYGYTF
CDR3 DNA: TGTGCCAGCAGTCCGGAGAACTATGGCTACACCTTC

clone size: .
D gene: TRBD2
V gene: TRBV13
J gene: TRBJ2-1
CDR3 protein: CASSLLLAGVGADNEQFF
CDR3 DNA: TGTGCCAGCAGCTTATTACTAGCGGGGGTAGGGGCCGACAATGAGCAGTTCTTC

clone size: .
D gene: .
V gene: TRBV7-9
J gene: TRBJ1-1
CDR3 protein: CASSLSGQMNTEAFF
CDR3 DNA: TGTGCCAGCAGCCTATCAGGACAGATGAACACTGAAGCTTTCTTT

clone size: .
D gene: .
V gene: TRBV6-5
J gene: TRBJ1-4
CDR3 protein: CASRLHLTNEKLFF
CDR3 DNA: TGTGCCAGCAGACTACATCTTACAAATGAAAAACTGTTTTTT

clone size: .
D gene: .
V gene: TRBV10-3
J gene: TRBJ1-6
CDR3 protein: CAISGGDSPLHF
CDR3 DNA: TGTGCCATCAGTGGGGGGGACTCACCCCTCCACTTT

clone size: once
D gene: .
V gene: TRBV18
J gene: TRBJ2-1
CDR3 protein: CASSEQPANEQFF
CDR3 DNA: TGTGCCAGCTCGGAACAGCCCGCCAATGAGCAGTTCTTC

clone size: .
D gene: .
V gene: TRBV12-5
J gene: TRBJ2-1
CDR3 protein: CASGWGITRDNEQFF
CDR3 DNA: TGTGCTAGTGGTTGGGGAATTACTAGGGACAATGAGCAGTTCTTC

clone size: .
D gene: TRBD2
V gene: TRBV9
J gene: TRBJ2-1
CDR3 protein: CASSPAGREGRNEQFF
CDR3 DNA: TGTGCCAGCAGCCCCGCCGGGCGGGAGGGCAGGAATGAGCAGTTCTTC

clone size: .
D gene: TRBD2
V gene: TRBV5-8
J gene: TRBJ2-1
CDR3 protein: CASSLGTSGNNEQFF
CDR3 DNA: TGTGCCAGCAGCCTCGGGACTAGCGGAAACAATGAGCAGTTCTTC

clone size: .
D gene: .
V gene: TRBV20-1
J gene: TRBJ2-5
CDR3 protein: CSLGETQYF
CDR3 DNA: TGCAGCCTAGGAGAGACCCAGTACTTC

clone size: .
D gene: .
V gene: TRBV28
J gene: TRBJ2-3
CDR3 protein: CASRTPLVSDTQYF
CDR3 DNA: TGTGCCAGCAGAACTCCCCTAGTCTCAGATACGCAGTATTTT

clone size: .
D gene: .
V gene: TRBV18
J gene: TRBJ1-4
CDR3 protein: CASSPPLPEVRLFF
CDR3 DNA: TGTGCCAGCTCACCACCTCTCCCTGAGGTTAGGCTGTTTTTT

clone size: .
D gene: TRBD1
V gene: TRBV11-3
J gene: TRBJ1-1
CDR3 protein: CASSSQGYTEAFF
CDR3 DNA: TGTGCCAGCAGCTCACAGGGGTACACTGAAGCTTTCTTT

clone size: .
D gene: TRBD1
V gene: TRBV5-6
J gene: TRBJ1-1
CDR3 protein: CASSHTGGTEAFF
CDR3 DNA: TGTGCCAGCAGTCACACAGGGGGCACTGAAGCTTTCTTT

clone size: .
D gene: .
V gene: TRBV7-6
J gene: TRBJ1-1
CDR3 protein: CASSRYRAVGAEAFF
CDR3 DNA: TGTGCCAGCAGCCGATACAGGGCTGTCGGCGCTGAAGCTTTCTTT

clone size: .
D gene: .
V gene: TRBV19
J gene: TRBJ2-1
CDR3 protein: CASSPPETNEQFF
CDR3 DNA: TGTGCCAGTAGTCCCCCGGAGACCAATGAGCAGTTCTTC

clone size: .
D gene: TRBD2
V gene: TRBV3-1/TRBV3-2
J gene: TRBJ2-5
CDR3 protein: CASSLLAGGQETQYF
CDR3 DNA: TGTGCCAGCAGCCTGCTAGCGGGGGGGCAAGAGACCCAGTACTTC

clone size: .
D gene: .
V gene: TRBV27
J gene: TRBJ2-3
CDR3 protein: CASSSPPTQYF
CDR3 DNA: TGTGCCAGCAGTTCCCCTCCCACGCAGTATTTT

clone size: few
D gene: TRBD2
V gene: TRBV7-2
J gene: TRBJ2-1
CDR3 protein: CASTKEAGVHNEQFF
CDR3 DNA: TGTGCCAGCACCAAAGAAGCGGGAGTTCACAATGAGCAGTTCTTC

clone size: .
D gene: .
V gene: TRBV18
J gene: TRBJ2-1
CDR3 protein: CASSPGRDYNEQFF
CDR3 DNA: TGTGCCAGCTCACCGGGCAGAGACTACAATGAGCAGTTCTTC

clone size: .
D gene: .
V gene: TRBV13
J gene: TRBJ1-1
CDR3 protein: CASSLVRSEAFF
CDR3 DNA: TGTGCCAGCAGCTTAGTGAGGTCTGAAGCTTTCTTT

clone size: .
D gene: TRBD1
V gene: TRBV19
J gene: TRBJ1-4
CDR3 protein: CASSLDREDEKLFF
CDR3 DNA: TGTGCCAGTAGCCTTGACAGGGAGGATGAAAAACTGTTTTTT

clone size: .
D gene: .
V gene: TRBV7-2
J gene: TRBJ2-5
CDR3 protein: CASSPRGLWDPQETQYF
CDR3 DNA: TGTGCCAGCAGCCCGCGGGGTTTGTGGGACCCCCAAGAGACCCAGTACTTC

clone size: once
D gene: .
V gene: TRBV24-1
J gene: TRBJ2-2
CDR3 protein: CATPPGELFF
CDR3 DNA: TGTGCCACCCCCCCAGGGGAGCTGTTTTTT

clone size: .
D gene: .
V gene: TRBV12-5
J gene: TRBJ1-1
CDR3 protein: CASGRGENTEAFF
CDR3 DNA: TGTGCTAGTGGCCGGGGGGAGAACACTGAAGCTTTCTTT

clone size: .
D gene: .
V gene: TRBV20-1
J gene: TRBJ2-3
CDR3 protein: CSASVPSGGPSTDTQYF
CDR3 DNA: TGCAGTGCTAGTGTTCCCAGCGGAGGGCCTAGCACAGATACGCAGTATTTT

clone size: .
D gene: .
V gene: TRBV11-2
J gene: TRBJ2-4
CDR3 protein: CASSLRGPKNIQYF
CDR3 DNA: TGTGCCAGCAGTCTCAGGGGTCCCAAAAACATTCAGTACTTC

clone size: .
D gene: TRBD1
V gene: TRBV18
J gene: TRBJ2-2
CDR3 protein: CASSPGTANTGELFF
CDR3 DNA: TGTGCCAGCTCACCAGGGACAGCGAACACCGGGGAGCTGTTTTTT

clone size: .
D gene: TRBD2
V gene: TRBV6-1
J gene: TRBJ2-3
CDR3 protein: CASSGEGTSGGADTQYF
CDR3 DNA: TGTGCCAGCAGTGGTGAGGGGACTAGCGGGGGGGCAGATACGCAGTATTTT

clone size: .
D gene: .
V gene: TRBV3-1/TRBV3-2
J gene: TRBJ1-4
CDR3 protein: CASSQDNSGGRSYEKLFF
CDR3 DNA: TGTGCCAGCAGCCAAGATAACTCTGGGGGCCGAAGTTATGAAAAACTGTTTTTT

clone size: .
D gene: TRBD2
V gene: TRBV28
J gene: TRBJ2-7
CDR3 protein: CASRGGLAGATYEQYF
CDR3 DNA: TGTGCCAGCAGGGGGGGACTAGCGGGGGCCACCTACGAGCAGTACTTC

clone size: few
D gene: TRBD1
V gene: TRBV3-1/TRBV3-2
J gene: TRBJ1-1
CDR3 protein: CASSPGQGIHTEAFF
CDR3 DNA: TGTGCCAGCAGCCCCGGACAGGGGATACACACTGAAGCTTTCTTT

clone size: once
D gene: .
V gene: TRBV5-6
J gene: TRBJ2-3
CDR3 protein: CASSPTGGHTQYF
CDR3 DNA: TGTGCCAGCAGCCCGACAGGCGGTCATACGCAGTATTTT

clone size: .
D gene: .
V gene: TRBV6-5
J gene: TRBJ1-5
CDR3 protein: CASFRGQGNQPQHF
CDR3 DNA: TGTGCCAGCTTCCGCGGGCAGGGCAATCAGCCCCAGCATTTT

clone size: .
D gene: TRBD2
V gene: TRBV9
J gene: TRBJ2-1
CDR3 protein: CASSAPRSGGSYNEQFF
CDR3 DNA: TGTGCCAGCAGCGCACCTCGTAGCGGGGGGTCGTACAATGAGCAGTTCTTC

clone size: .
D gene: .
V gene: TRBV28
J gene: TRBJ1-2
CDR3 protein: CASSRTGHYGYTF
CDR3 DNA: TGTGCCAGCAGCCGCACAGGGCACTATGGCTACACCTTC

clone size: .
D gene: .
V gene: TRBV15
J gene: TRBJ1-2
CDR3 protein: CATSRDRAGAHGYTF
CDR3 DNA: TGTGCCACCAGCAGAGATCGTGCGGGGGCCCATGGCTACACCTTC

clone size: .
D gene: .
V gene: TRBV4-1
J gene: TRBJ2-3
CDR3 protein: CASSHFEGGNTDTQYF
CDR3 DNA: TGCGCCAGCAGCCATTTCGAAGGGGGAAACACAGATACGCAGTATTTT

clone size: once
D gene: TRBD1
V gene: TRBV10-3
J gene: TRBJ1-4
CDR3 protein: CAISEGGQGLNEKLFF
CDR3 DNA: TGTGCCATCAGTGAGGGAGGACAGGGCCTAAATGAAAAACTGTTTTTT

clone size: .
D gene: .
V gene: TRBV9
J gene: TRBJ1-3
CDR3 protein: CASSVAGRGDGNTIYF
CDR3 DNA: TGTGCCAGCAGCGTAGCTGGGAGGGGTGATGGAAACACCATATATTTT

clone size: .
D gene: .
V gene: TRBV6-5
J gene: TRBJ2-3
CDR3 protein: CASTALRSTDTQYF
CDR3 DNA: TGTGCCAGCACGGCCCTGCGGTCCACAGATACGCAGTATTTT

clone size: .
D gene: TRBD2
V gene: TRBV18
J gene: TRBJ2-1
CDR3 protein: CASSPYLVAGGINEQFF
CDR3 DNA: TGTGCCAGCTCACCATACTTGGTCGCGGGGGGGATAAATGAGCAGTTCTTC

clone size: once
D gene: .
V gene: TRBV6-5
J gene: TRBJ2-3
CDR3 protein: CASSYSLTQRRDTQYF
CDR3 DNA: TGTGCCAGCAGTTACTCGTTGACTCAACGGCGGGATACGCAGTATTTT

clone size: .
D gene: .
V gene: TRBV2
J gene: TRBJ2-7
CDR3 protein: CASSERQVYEQYF
CDR3 DNA: TGTGCCAGCAGTGAGCGACAGGTCTACGAGCAGTACTTC

clone size: .
D gene: TRBD1
V gene: TRBV7-9
J gene: TRBJ1-1
CDR3 protein: CASSVDRENTEAFF
CDR3 DNA: TGTGCCAGCAGCGTAGACAGGGAGAACACTGAAGCTTTCTTT

clone size: .
D gene: .
V gene: TRBV5-1
J gene: TRBJ2-1
CDR3 protein: CASSIDRLSHNEQFF
CDR3 DNA: TGCGCCAGCAGCATTGACAGGTTATCCCACAATGAGCAGTTCTTC